Listed below are T cell receptor beta chains from one sample, sequenced in a study of OX40 agonist ivuxolimab in advanced cancers. TCRdb's table, derived via immunoSEQ multiplex PCR, lists solely in-frame clones and lacks some. Of approximately 94,000 clones detected, about 91% appear once; the ten largest clones hold approximately 0.58%. Sequenced here: CD4+ or CD8+ T cells sorted from blood, sampled in a trial of the OX40 agonist ivuxolimab. The origin of the receptors is an adult with an advanced solid tumor such as melanoma, head and neck, liver or kidney cancer. Both conserved end residues are part of each CDR3. A D gene is named only where the DNA matches it firmly. Clone size is shown for a subset of rows, as once, few, many or a class of expanded clone.

V gene,J gene,D gene,clone size,CDR3 DNA,CDR3 protein
TRBV2,TRBJ1-2,-,-,TGTGCCACCCAAAGGCAGTTACAAAACTATGGCTACACCTTC,CATQRQLQNYGYTF
TRBV7-3,TRBJ2-7,-,-,TGTGCCAGCAGCTCCTCTTCACTAGTTCAAGTGCAGTACTTC,CASSSSSLVQVQYF
TRBV5-6,TRBJ2-4,TRBD2,-,TGTGCCAGCAGCTCCTGGACTAGCTCTTTGAACATTCAGTACTTC,CASSSWTSSLNIQYF
TRBV16,TRBJ2-7,TRBD1,-,TGTGCCAGCAGCCAGCAAATCAGGGGGCCGAACGAGCAGTACTTC,CASSQQIRGPNEQYF
TRBV7-2,TRBJ2-1,-,once,TGTGCCAGCAGCTTTCTAGGAGTGGATGAGCAGTTCTTC,CASSFLGVDEQFF
TRBV7-9,TRBJ2-6,-,-,TGTGCCAGCAGCGAAGGGTACTCTGGGGCCAACGTCCTGACTTTC,CASSEGYSGANVLTF
TRBV16,TRBJ1-5,-,-,TGTGCCAGCAGCCTCCAGTATAGCAATCAGCCCCAGCATTTT,CASSLQYSNQPQHF
TRBV27,TRBJ2-7,TRBD2,-,TGTGCCAGCAGCCGACTAGCGGGAGGGCCATACGAGCAGTACTTC,CASSRLAGGPYEQYF
TRBV6-5,TRBJ1-3,-,few,TGTGCCAGCAGTTACTCGGGCTCTGGAAACACCATATATTTT,CASSYSGSGNTIYF
TRBV20-1,TRBJ2-1,-,-,TGCAGTGCAAACAATGAGCAGTTCTTC,CSANNEQFF
TRBV5-8,TRBJ1-4,-,-,TGTGCCAGCAGCTCCCGAGTGGGGGGAACTAATGAAAAACTGTTTTTT,CASSSRVGGTNEKLFF
TRBV25-1,TRBJ2-1,TRBD2,-,TGTGCCAGCAGTGATCCCCGCGGGGGTTCCTACAATGAGCAGTTCTTC,CASSDPRGGSYNEQFF
TRBV15,TRBJ2-6,-,once,TGTGCCACCAGCAGAGAGCTTTCGGCTAAGTTTAGCCCCGAAGGCCCCGGGGCCAACGTCCTGACTTTC,CATSRELSAKFSPEGPGANVLTF
TRBV6-5,TRBJ1-5,-,once,TGTGCCAGCAGGGAACAGGGATATAGCAATCAGCCCCAGCATTTT,CASREQGYSNQPQHF
TRBV13,TRBJ2-2,-,-,TGTGCCAGCAGGAGGGGCGCCAGGAACACCGGGGAGCTGTTTTTT,CASRRGARNTGELFF
TRBV5-5,TRBJ2-7,TRBD2,-,TGTGCCAGCAGCGCCATAGCGGGACAATTCTACGAGCAGTACTTC,CASSAIAGQFYEQYF
TRBV7-2,TRBJ2-2,-,-,TGTGCCAGCAGCTTAGGGGGAGGCGGGGAGCTGTTTTTT,CASSLGGGGELFF
TRBV18,TRBJ2-6,-,-,TGTGCCAGCTCAATAAACTCTGGGGCCAACGTCCTGACTTTC,CASSINSGANVLTF
TRBV7-3,TRBJ2-3,-,-,TGTGCCAGCAGCTTCTGGGGGGCAGATACGCAGTATTTT,CASSFWGADTQYF
TRBV28,TRBJ2-1,-,-,TGTGCCAGCAGTTCGTCCCGGTACAATGAGCAGTTCTTC,CASSSSRYNEQFF
TRBV5-1,TRBJ2-7,-,-,TGCGCCAGCAGCTTGGTCAGAATTGGCGGCCTGGACGAGCAGTACTTC,CASSLVRIGGLDEQYF
TRBV9,TRBJ2-5,-,-,TGTGCCAGCAGCGTAGCTGAGGTTTCGGTGCAAGAGACCCAGTACTTC,CASSVAEVSVQETQYF
TRBV28,TRBJ2-7,TRBD2,-,TGTGCCAGCAGTTTAGGGGGGGGGAGGCCCTACGAGCAGTACTTC,CASSLGGGRPYEQYF
TRBV19,TRBJ2-1,-,-,TGTGCCAGTAGTATCCAACTCTACAATGAGCAGTTCTTC,CASSIQLYNEQFF
TRBV5-1,TRBJ1-2,TRBD1,-,TGCGCCAGCAGCCCAGGACAGGGAGAGAGAGGCTACACCTTC,CASSPGQGERGYTF
TRBV28,TRBJ1-2,TRBD1,-,TGTGCCAGCCTTCCGCAGGACAGGGGGCATGGCTACACCTTC,CASLPQDRGHGYTF
TRBV18,TRBJ1-3,-,-,TGTGCCAGCTCACCACGGAACATAGAGGGATCTGGAAACACCATATATTTT,CASSPRNIEGSGNTIYF
TRBV7-2,TRBJ2-5,-,-,TGTGCCAGCAGCTCCCTCACTGGCGGAGAGACCCAGTACTTC,CASSSLTGGETQYF
TRBV7-7,TRBJ2-1,-,-,TGTGCTAGCAGCTTAAGTCGACTCGGAAACAATGAGCAGTTCTTC,CASSLSRLGNNEQFF
TRBV28,TRBJ2-1,TRBD2,-,TGTGCCAGCAGCCTCCCGGGGGGAGGACACAATGAGCAGTTCTTC,CASSLPGGGHNEQFF
TRBV5-1,TRBJ2-7,TRBD1,few,TGCGCCAGCAGCTCGGGACAGGTGATTAACTACGAGCAGTACTTC,CASSSGQVINYEQYF
TRBV4-2,TRBJ1-1,-,few,TGTGCCAGCAGCCAAGATGAGAGTGTTGGCAGGAGTGCTTTCTTT,CASSQDESVGRSAFF
TRBV11-3,TRBJ2-5,-,-,TGTGCCAGCAGCTTAGCTCAAGAGACCCAGTACTTC,CASSLAQETQYF
TRBV18,TRBJ1-5,-,-,TGTGCCAGCTCACCGGACGGTAATAGCAATCAGCCCCAGCATTTT,CASSPDGNSNQPQHF
TRBV10-1,TRBJ2-3,TRBD2,once,TGCGCCAGCAGTGGGAAGCGGGAGACGACAGATACGCAGTATTTT,CASSGKRETTDTQYF
TRBV5-6,TRBJ1-2,TRBD1,-,TGTGCCAGCAGCTTGCGGGACAGGGGCAGGAGCTACACCTTC,CASSLRDRGRSYTF
TRBV7-9,TRBJ2-7,TRBD2,-,TGTGCCAGCAGCCACCCTAGCGGGAGGGGCCTTGGGCAGTACTTC,CASSHPSGRGLGQYF
TRBV7-2,TRBJ2-1,-,-,TGTGCCAGCAGCTTGTGGGAGGAGTATGAGCAGTTCTTC,CASSLWEEYEQFF
TRBV28,TRBJ2-2,-,-,TGTGCCAGCATAGGAGCGAACACCGGGGAGCTGTTTTTT,CASIGANTGELFF
TRBV2,TRBJ2-1,TRBD1,-,TGTGCCAGTCGACGGGACAGGGGTTTCAATGAGCAGTTCTTC,CASRRDRGFNEQFF
TRBV28,TRBJ2-7,TRBD1,-,TGTGCCAGCAGAAGGACAGGGGACGGCGAGCAGTACTTC,CASRRTGDGEQYF
TRBV7-3,TRBJ1-5,TRBD1,once,TGTGCCAGCAGCTCGGGACAGGGCGTCAATCAGCCCCAGCATTTT,CASSSGQGVNQPQHF
TRBV12-1,TRBJ2-6,-,-,TGTGCCAGCACCCCCGGGGGAACAGAAACTGGGGCCAACGTCCTGACTTTC,CASTPGGTETGANVLTF
TRBV6-1,TRBJ2-3,-,-,TGTGCCAGCATTTTTACAGGGAGCCGGACAGATACGCAGTATTTT,CASIFTGSRTDTQYF
TRBV18,TRBJ1-3,-,-,TGTGCCAGCTCGCTTCAATCACAGCTCTCTGGAAACACCATATATTTT,CASSLQSQLSGNTIYF
TRBV7-2,TRBJ1-1,-,-,TGTGCCAGCAGCTTATTGTCGATCACGAACACTGAAGCTTTCTTT,CASSLLSITNTEAFF
TRBV7-2,TRBJ1-4,TRBD1,-,TGTGCCAGCAGCTTAGTAGGGGGCAAAAATGAAAAACTGTTTTTT,CASSLVGGKNEKLFF
TRBV30,TRBJ2-7,-,-,TGTGCCTGGAGTCAGACAGAGGGGAACGAGCAGTACTTC,CAWSQTEGNEQYF
TRBV5-1,TRBJ2-1,TRBD2,-,TGCGCCAGCAGTACCAGCGGGAGCTACAATGAGCAGTTCTTC,CASSTSGSYNEQFF
TRBV5-1,TRBJ1-5,-,medium-sized,TGCGCCAGCAGCTTCGGGGATAGCAATCAGCCCCAGCATTTT,CASSFGDSNQPQHF
TRBV27,TRBJ1-3,-,-,TGTGCCAGCAGTCGAGGGACGTCTGGAAACACCATATATTTT,CASSRGTSGNTIYF
TRBV7-3,TRBJ2-6,-,-,TGTGCCAGCAGCGCGACCCAGGGGACTGGGGCCAACGTCCTGACTTTC,CASSATQGTGANVLTF
TRBV7-9,TRBJ1-1,-,-,TGTGCCAGCAGCTTACAACAGGGGAACACTGAAGCTTTCTTT,CASSLQQGNTEAFF
TRBV6-1,TRBJ1-1,-,-,TGTGCCAGCAGACATACAGCGAACACTGAAGCTTTCTTT,CASRHTANTEAFF
TRBV2,TRBJ1-5,-,-,TGTGCCAGCAGTCGGACTAGCAATCAGCCCCAGCATTTT,CASSRTSNQPQHF